This T cell receptor (beta chain) was observed in a study of breast tumors, draining lymph nodes, adjacent tissues. In the case of this clonotype: At one of its ends the junction is not consistent with the germline gene, which may arise from a read error.

Axillary draining lymph nodes of breast cancer patients supplied the node samples. CDR3 length equals 14 residues. CDR1 and CDR2 from the germline V gene are MNHNS and SASEGT. One entry per CDR3 protein results from TCRdb running MiXCR on the multiplex PCR reads. The sample yields fewer than 200,000 distinct CDR3 sequences, about 34% seen once. This TCR came from a female donor with breast cancer. Some clones in this sample may be carry-over from other donors' samples. The sequencing input was axillary lymph node tissue. This chain links TRBV6-1 with TRBJ2-2; D unclear. CDR3 in amino acids: CASSHSSATRELFF. The DNA for the CDR3 is TGTGCCAGCAGTCACTCCTCGGCCACCCGGGAGCTGTTTTTT.